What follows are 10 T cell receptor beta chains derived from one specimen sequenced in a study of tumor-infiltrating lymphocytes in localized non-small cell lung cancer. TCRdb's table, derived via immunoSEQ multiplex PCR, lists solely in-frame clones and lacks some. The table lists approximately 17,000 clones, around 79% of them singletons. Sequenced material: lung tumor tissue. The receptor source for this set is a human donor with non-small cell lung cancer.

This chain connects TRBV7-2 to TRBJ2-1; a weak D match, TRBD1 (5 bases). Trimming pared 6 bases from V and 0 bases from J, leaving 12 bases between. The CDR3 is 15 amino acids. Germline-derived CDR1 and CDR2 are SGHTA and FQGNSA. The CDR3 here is CASSRQSGSYNEQFF. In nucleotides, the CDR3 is TGTGCCAGCAGTAGACAGAGTGGCTCCTACAATGAGCAGTTCTTC.

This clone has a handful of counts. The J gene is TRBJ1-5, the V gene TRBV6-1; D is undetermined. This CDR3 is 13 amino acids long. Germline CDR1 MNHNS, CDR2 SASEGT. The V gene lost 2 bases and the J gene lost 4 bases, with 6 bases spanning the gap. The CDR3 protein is CASSEQVNQPQHF. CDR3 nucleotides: TGTGCCAGCAGTGAACAGGTAAATCAGCCCCAGCATTTT.

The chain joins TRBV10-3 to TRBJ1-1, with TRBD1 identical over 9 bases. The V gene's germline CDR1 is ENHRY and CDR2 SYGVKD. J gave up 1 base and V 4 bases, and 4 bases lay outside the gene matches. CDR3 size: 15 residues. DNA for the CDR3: TGTGCCATCAGTGGGGCGGGACAGGGGAACACTGAAGCTTTCTTT. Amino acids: CAISGAGQGNTEAFF.

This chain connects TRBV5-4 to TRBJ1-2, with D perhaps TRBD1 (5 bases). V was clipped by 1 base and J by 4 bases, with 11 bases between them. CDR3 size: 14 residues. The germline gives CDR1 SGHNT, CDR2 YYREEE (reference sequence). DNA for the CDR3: TGTGCCAGCAGCTTGTCGGGACTGACCTATGGCTACACCTTC. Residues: CASSLSGLTYGYTF.

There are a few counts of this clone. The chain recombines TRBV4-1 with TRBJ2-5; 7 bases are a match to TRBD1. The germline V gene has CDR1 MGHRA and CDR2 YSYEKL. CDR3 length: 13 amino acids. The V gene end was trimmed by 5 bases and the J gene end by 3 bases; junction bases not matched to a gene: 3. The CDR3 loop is CASSGTGEETQYF. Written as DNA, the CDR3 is TGCGCCAGCAGCGGAACAGGGGAAGAGACCCAGTACTTC.

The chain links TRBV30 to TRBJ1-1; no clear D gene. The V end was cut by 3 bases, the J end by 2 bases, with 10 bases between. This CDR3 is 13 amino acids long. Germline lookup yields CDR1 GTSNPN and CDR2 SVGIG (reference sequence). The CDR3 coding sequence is TGTGCCTGGAGATCGGGGATAAACACTGAAGCTTTCTTT. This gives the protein CAWRSGINTEAFF.

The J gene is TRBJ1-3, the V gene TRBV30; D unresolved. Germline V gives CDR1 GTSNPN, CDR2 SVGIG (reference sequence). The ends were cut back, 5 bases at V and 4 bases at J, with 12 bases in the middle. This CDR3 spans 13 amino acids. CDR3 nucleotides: TGTGCCTGGGGAGCAGCGGCGGGAAACACCATATATTTT. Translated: CAWGAAAGNTIYF.

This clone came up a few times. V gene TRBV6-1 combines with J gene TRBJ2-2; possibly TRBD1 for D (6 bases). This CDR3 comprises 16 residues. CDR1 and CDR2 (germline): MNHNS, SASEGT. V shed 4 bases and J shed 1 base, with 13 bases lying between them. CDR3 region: CASSGPETGNTGELFF. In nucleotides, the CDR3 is TGTGCCAGCAGTGGACCGGAGACAGGGAACACCGGGGAGCTGTTTTTT.

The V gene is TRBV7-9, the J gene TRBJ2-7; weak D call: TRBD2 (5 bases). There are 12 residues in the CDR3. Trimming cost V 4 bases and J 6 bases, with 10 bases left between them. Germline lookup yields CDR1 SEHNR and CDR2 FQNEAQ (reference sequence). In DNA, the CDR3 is TGTGCCAGCAGCTCCGGGAAGGGCGAGCAGTACTTC. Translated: CASSSGKGEQYF.

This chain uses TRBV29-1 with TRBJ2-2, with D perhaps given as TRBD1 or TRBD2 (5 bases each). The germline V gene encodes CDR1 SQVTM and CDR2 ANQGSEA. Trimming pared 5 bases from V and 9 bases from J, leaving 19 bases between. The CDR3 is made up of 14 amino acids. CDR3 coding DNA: TGCAGCGTTCTCCGGGGTGGGGCCTACCGGGAGCTGTTTTTT. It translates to CSVLRGGAYRELFF.